The text below deals with one TCR beta chain. V dropped 5 bases and J dropped 3 bases, with 17 bases sitting between them. In germline, CDR1 is SNHLY, CDR2 FYNNEI. The CDR3 has 15 residues. The sample is drawn from a study of blood T cell repertoires in COVID-19. Background on the study: Whether acute or convalescent, the COVID-19 samples came from the United States, Italy and Spain. T cells, B-cell-depleted T cells, or PBMCs supplied cDNA or gDNA.

This table comes from immunoSEQ multiplex PCR, and its TCRdb copy is limited to in-frame clones, with some not included. The profile shows about 140,000 clones, 84% of them singletons. Sequenced sample: peripheral blood. The chain is built from TRBV2 and TRBJ2-7; the D is unclear. The receptor's source is a woman aged 55-70 years with acute or convalescent COVID-19. The chain's CDR3 is CASSPLPIPGYEQYF. The CDR3 DNA sequence: TGTGCCAGCAGTCCTCTTCCGATCCCAGGCTACGAGCAGTACTTC.